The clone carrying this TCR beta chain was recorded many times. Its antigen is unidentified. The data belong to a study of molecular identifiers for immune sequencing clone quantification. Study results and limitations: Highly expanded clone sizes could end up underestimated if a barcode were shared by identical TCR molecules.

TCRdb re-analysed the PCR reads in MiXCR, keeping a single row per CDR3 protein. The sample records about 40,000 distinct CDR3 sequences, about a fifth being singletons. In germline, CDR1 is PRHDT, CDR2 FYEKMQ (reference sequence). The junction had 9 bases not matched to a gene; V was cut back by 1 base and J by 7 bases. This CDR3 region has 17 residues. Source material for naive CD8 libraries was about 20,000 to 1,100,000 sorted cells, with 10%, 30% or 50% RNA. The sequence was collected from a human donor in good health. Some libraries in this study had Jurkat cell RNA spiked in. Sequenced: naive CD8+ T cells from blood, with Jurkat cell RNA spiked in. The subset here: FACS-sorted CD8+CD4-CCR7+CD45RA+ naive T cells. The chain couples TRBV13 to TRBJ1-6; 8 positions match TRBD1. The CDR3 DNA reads TGTGCCAGCAGCTTAGAGTCCTCGACAGGGGTAAATTCACCCCTCCACTTT. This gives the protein CASSLESSTGVNSPLHF.